The entry below gives a single T cell receptor beta chain sequence along with its context. Its antigen remains unknown. These data are taken from a study of cytomegalovirus exposure and HLA in healthy donors. The PCR ran on 60 Vbeta and 13 Jbeta primers. Some clones are missing from TCRdb's copy, which holds only in-frame ones; the method was immunoSEQ multiplex PCR. The sample has 80,000 to 130,000 clones, around 75% seen once; the top ten hold roughly 15%. Study-level findings and limits: With later analysis, a missense DCLRE1C variant became linked to TCR beta V- and J-gene trimming.

Per the germline V gene, CDR1 is KGHSH and CDR2 is LQKENI. The CDR3 runs to 15 residues. Trimming left V 0 bases short and J 5 bases short, with 13 bases between. Sequencing was done on a sample of PBMCs. This chain joins TRBV18 and TRBJ2-5; D remains ambiguous. The sequence was obtained from a male donor in good health and CMV-seropositive. CDR3 region: CASSPPFAPRETQYF. Written as DNA, the CDR3 is TGTGCCAGCTCACCACCGTTTGCCCCGAGGGAGACCCAGTACTTC.